The sequence of this TCR beta chain was determined in a study of blood T cell repertoires in COVID-19. The CDR3 is 17 amino acids. Germline V gives CDR1 MNHEY, CDR2 SVGEGT. The V gene lost 5 bases and the J gene lost 4 bases, with 24 bases spanning the gap. Libraries were prepared by immunoSEQ multiplex PCR; TCRdb keeps only in-frame clonotypes and omits some of them. The top ten hold 1.5% of the sample, which has hundreds of thousands of clones, more than 75% seen once. The sample taken for sequencing was peripheral blood. This TCR was sampled from a woman in her forties who had recovered from COVID-19. The V and J genes are TRBV6-2 or TRBV6-3 and TRBJ2-7; the D gene is possibly TRBD2 (6 bases). The CDR3 protein is CASSNPWAGYARYEQYF. The CDR3 DNA reads TGTGCCAGCAGTAACCCTTGGGCGGGATACGCACGGTACGAGCAGTACTTC.